This T cell receptor beta chain was identified during a study of regulatory T cells in long-lasting Graves disease. This clonotype turned up a few times. For TCR beta, libraries came from iRepertoire HTBI primers and Arm-PCR of CDR3 regions. TCRdb re-analysed the multiplex PCR reads in MiXCR, keeping a single row per CDR3 protein. The data contain about 440,000 distinct CDR3 sequences, 15% of them singletons. The sample's time point: newly diagnosed GD, antithyroid drugs for less than 3 months. RNA extracted from PBMCs served as the sequencing template. These data also formed part of another study, on T cells in Graves' hyperthyroidism and ophthalmopathy.

This TCR came from a woman under 40 with Graves disease. Sequencing used peripheral blood mononuclear cells (PBMCs), obtained at new diagnosis, from a patient treated with antithyroid drugs.

CDR3 nucleotide sequence: TGTGCCAGCAGCTTAAGGGCTAGCGGGCCTTTTGCGAACACCGGGGAGCTGTTTTTT. Translating gives CASSLRASGPFANTGELFF. J is TRBJ2-2 and V is TRBV7-9, with 8 bases aligning to TRBD2. V shed 2 bases, J shed 0 bases, and the junction held 11 bases outside the gene matches. Germline-derived CDR1 and CDR2 are SEHNR and FQNEAQ (reference sequence). The CDR3 length is 19 residues.